This T cell receptor (beta chain) was captured by sequencing in a study of T cells after yellow fever vaccination. Regarding the study as a whole: The secondary response was weaker but peaked faster, day 5 versus 15. Reappearing after the booster were most of the clones from primary vaccination (almost 97% CD4, 88% CD8). Although most clonotypes did not, a small share appeared in both CD4 and CD8 compartments.

Many counts were recorded for this clonotype. No antigen is known for it. Its ends do not fully match the called genes, so a read error is possible. Per germline, CDR1 SSHAT and CDR2 FNYEAQ (reference sequence). CDR3 length: 13 residues. TCRdb passed the 5' RACE reads through MiXCR, listing each CDR3 protein once. The sample includes approximately 110,000 distinct CDR3 sequences, 6.5% to 8% seen only once; the top ten take roughly 2.6%. The material sequenced was CD4+ T cells sorted from PBMCs, taken 10 to 11 days after the first yellow fever vaccination. The gene calls are TRBV7-7 and TRBJ2-2; D uncertain. The receptor's source is a man between 18 and 35 years old who received the YFV17D yellow fever vaccine. CDR3 region: CASSSMNTGELFF. The CDR3 DNA is TGTGCTAGCAGCTCGATGAACACCGGGGAGCTGTTTTTT.